Described below is a single TCR beta chain sequence and its context. The data stem from a study of blood T cell repertoires in COVID-19. Per the study methods: Cell counts per sample came from amplifying reference gene primers. Libraries were prepared by immunoSEQ multiplex PCR; TCRdb keeps only in-frame clonotypes and omits some of them. V and J calls and clone size are given by that table; D and trimming were obtained from the DNA. Altogether roughly 220,000 clones are present, 80% to 90% being singletons, with the ten largest covering approximately 4.2%. CDR1 is LNHDA, CDR2 SQIVND, per germline (reference sequence). Trimming shortened V by 9 bases and J by 7 bases, and 24 bases separated the two germline ends. This CDR3 region has 15 residues. Enrolled through a virtual design, the participants were between roughly 18 and 95 years of age and came from 24 US areas.

The genes are TRBV19 and TRBJ1-2; maybe TRBD1 (6 bases). The TCR originated in a woman in her 40s with acute COVID-19. Sequenced material: PBMCs or T cells enriched from blood (not recorded which). CDR3 sequence (DNA): TGTGCCAGCCGAACCATGGCAGGGGTAAGCCCTGGCTACACCTTC. Translated, it gives CASRTMAGVSPGYTF. Full variable domain (rest looked up from reference TRBV19 and TRBJ1-2): DGGITQSPKYLFRKEGQNVTLSCEQNLNHDAMYWYRQDPGQGLRLIYYSQIVNDFQKGDIAEGYSVSREKKESFPLTVTSAQKNPTAFYLCASRTMAGVSPGYTFGSGTRLTVV.